The rows below give T cell receptor beta chains drawn from one sample of a study of blood T cell repertoires in COVID-19. Repertoires were generated with immunoSEQ multiplex PCR, while TCRdb's copy carries only in-frame clones and drops some. The sample contains around 150,000 clones, 80% to 90% of which appear only once. Sequenced: peripheral blood. The origin of the receptors is a man aged 55 to 69 with active or convalescent COVID-19. Each CDR3 is given with its conserved first and last residue. The D gene is left open where the match is weak. Not every row has a clone size; where given, it reads once, few, many or a size class.

d_gene	v_gene	abundance	j_gene	CDR3nt	CDR3aa
TRBD1	TRBV4-1	-	TRBJ2-3	TGCGCCAGCAGCTTCCGGGACAGTACTAGCACAGATACGCAGTATTTT	CASSFRDSTSTDTQYF
-	TRBV10-3	few	TRBJ1-6	TGTGCCATCAGTGAGAGGGGGGGAGGTGGAAATATTTCACCCCTCCACTTT	CAISERGGGGNISPLHF
-	TRBV7-2	-	TRBJ2-7	TGTGCCAGCAGCTTGCACGGGAGAGGGCTCGGAGTCTCCTACGAGCAGTACTTC	CASSLHGRGLGVSYEQYF
-	TRBV18	-	TRBJ1-1	TGTGCCAGCTCGCAGGCCGTGAACACTGAAGCTTTCTTT	CASSQAVNTEAFF
-	TRBV7-2	-	TRBJ2-7	TGTGCCAGCAGTCCACGTTCGACTGTCTACGAGCAGTACTTC	CASSPRSTVYEQYF
-	TRBV7-7	-	TRBJ2-5	TGTGCTAGCAGCTCCGTCGGGGGAGAGACCCAGTACTTC	CASSSVGGETQYF
TRBD2	TRBV19	-	TRBJ2-7	TGTGCCAGTAGTCTTAGGGGTAGCGGGAGCGGACCCTACGAGCAGTACTTC	CASSLRGSGSGPYEQYF
TRBD2	TRBV5-1	-	TRBJ2-3	TGCGCCAGCAGCGCTGCCTCCGCGGGAGTCGGCATCACAGATACGCAGTATTTT	CASSAASAGVGITDTQYF
TRBD2	TRBV29-1	-	TRBJ2-1	TGCAGCGCTCCCCTACTAGCGGGAGGGTCGTACAATGAGCAGTTCTTC	CSAPLLAGGSYNEQFF
-	TRBV2	-	TRBJ2-7	TGTGCCAGCAGTGACGGAGGGTTCCTCTACGAGCAGTACTTC	CASSDGGFLYEQYF
TRBD1	TRBV7-8	-	TRBJ2-1	TGTGCCAGCAGCCCGTTGGGACAGCCTGGCGGGCAGTTCTTC	CASSPLGQPGGQFF
-	TRBV6-5	-	TRBJ1-4	TGTGCTAGCAGGCTCCTAACCGGGGAAAAACTGTTTTTT	CASRLLTGEKLFF
TRBD2	TRBV24-1	-	TRBJ2-1	TGTGCCACCAGTGATTTGGGTAGCGGGAGTATGAATGAGCAGTTCTTC	CATSDLGSGSMNEQFF
TRBD2	TRBV28	-	TRBJ2-1	TGTGCCAGCAGTTTGGCGGGAGGGCCGTGGTACAATGAGCAGTTCTTC	CASSLAGGPWYNEQFF
-	TRBV12-3/TRBV12-4	-	TRBJ2-7	TGTGCCAGCAGCATCACCTACGAGCAGTACTTC	CASSITYEQYF
TRBD1	TRBV29-1	few	TRBJ2-5	TGCAGCTCCGGGACAGACCAACAGTACTTC	CSSGTDQQYF
TRBD2	TRBV28	-	TRBJ2-2	TGTGCCAGCAGCCGGACTAGCGGCACCGGGGAGCTGTTTTTT	CASSRTSGTGELFF
TRBD1	TRBV18	-	TRBJ1-1	TGTGCCAGCTCATCGGACAGGGCGAGTGAAGCTTTCTTT	CASSSDRASEAFF
-	TRBV18	-	TRBJ2-1	TGTGCCAGCTCACCAAAGGGGTTTTTAGATGAGCAGTTCTTC	CASSPKGFLDEQFF
TRBD1	TRBV5-6	-	TRBJ2-5	TGTGCCAGCAGCCAGACAGGGCTCCAAGAGACCCAGTACTTC	CASSQTGLQETQYF
-	TRBV6-6	-	TRBJ2-2	TGTGCCAGCGGGGACGCGGGACGGAACACCGGGGAGCTGTTTTTT	CASGDAGRNTGELFF
TRBD1	TRBV6-6	-	TRBJ1-2	TGTGCCAGCAGTCCCGCCCCGGGACAGGGGACTTATTATGGCTACACCTTC	CASSPAPGQGTYYGYTF
TRBD2	TRBV3-1/TRBV3-2	once	TRBJ2-7	TGTGCCAGCAGCCTAACTAGCGGGAGTTACGAGCAGTACTTC	CASSLTSGSYEQYF
TRBD2	TRBV15	once	TRBJ2-1	TGTGCCACCAGCCTTAGCGGGAGCAGCAATGAGCAGTTCTTC	CATSLSGSSNEQFF
-	TRBV29-1	-	TRBJ1-1	TGCAGCGTTGAAGGTCTTAGCCGTCCGAACACTGAAGCTTTCTTT	CSVEGLSRPNTEAFF
TRBD2	TRBV6-5	-	TRBJ2-7	TGTGCCAGCAGGGCCTTAGCGGGATCCTACGAGCAGTACTTC	CASRALAGSYEQYF
TRBD2	TRBV7-6	-	TRBJ2-5	TGTGCCAGCAGCTTAATAGCGGGAGTAGAGACCCAGTACTTC	CASSLIAGVETQYF
-	TRBV18	-	TRBJ2-7	TGTGCCAGCTCACCAGAGGACAGATCCTACGAGCAGTACTTC	CASSPEDRSYEQYF
-	TRBV28	-	TRBJ1-1	TGTGCCAGCAGTTTTTGGACAGTCAACACTGAAGCTTTCTTT	CASSFWTVNTEAFF
-	TRBV5-6	-	TRBJ1-6	TGTGCCAGCAGCTTGAATTTTGGTGGGGCCAAAGCACCCCTCCACTTT	CASSLNFGGAKAPLHF
TRBD1	TRBV6-5	-	TRBJ1-2	TGTGCCGGGGGGGACAGGGGGAACTATGGCTACACCTTC	CAGGDRGNYGYTF
-	TRBV18	-	TRBJ2-3	TGTGCCAGCTCACCACGTTCGGGGGTTGGAGATACGCAGTATTTT	CASSPRSGVGDTQYF
TRBD1	TRBV27	-	TRBJ2-7	TGTGCCAGCAGTTTAGAGGCCAGGGGGCCCTACGAGCAGTACTTC	CASSLEARGPYEQYF
-	TRBV21-1	-	TRBJ1-5	TGTGCCAGCAGCAAAAACCGAACAGGGAACAATCAGCCCCAGCATTTT	CASSKNRTGNNQPQHF
-	TRBV2	-	TRBJ1-2	TGTGCCAGCCCCAGGGTTGCGGCCTTGACAGCTAACTATGGCTACACCTTC	CASPRVAALTANYGYTF
-	TRBV3-1/TRBV3-2	-	TRBJ1-4	TGTGCCAGCAGCCAAGATCCCCACCGAGGGGAAAAACTGTTTTTT	CASSQDPHRGEKLFF
TRBD1	TRBV18	-	TRBJ1-2	TGTGCCAGCTCACCGCCCCGGAGACAGGGGTCTTCTAACTATGGCTACACCTTC	CASSPPRRQGSSNYGYTF
TRBD1	TRBV11-2	-	TRBJ1-1	TGTGCCAGCAGCTTAGAAGGGACAGGGAGCACTGAAGCTTTCTTT	CASSLEGTGSTEAFF
-	TRBV11-3	-	TRBJ2-2	TGTGCCAGCAGTCAAAGAGGGCGGGGGAACACCGGGGAGCTGTTTTTT	CASSQRGRGNTGELFF
TRBD2	TRBV9	-	TRBJ2-3	TGTGCCAGCAGCGCGGGGAGCGGGAGAGCCGGAGATACGCAGTATTTT	CASSAGSGRAGDTQYF
TRBD2	TRBV7-8	-	TRBJ2-7	TGTGCCAGCAGCTTAGTACTAGCGGGAGGTTCAGGGCAGTACTTC	CASSLVLAGGSGQYF